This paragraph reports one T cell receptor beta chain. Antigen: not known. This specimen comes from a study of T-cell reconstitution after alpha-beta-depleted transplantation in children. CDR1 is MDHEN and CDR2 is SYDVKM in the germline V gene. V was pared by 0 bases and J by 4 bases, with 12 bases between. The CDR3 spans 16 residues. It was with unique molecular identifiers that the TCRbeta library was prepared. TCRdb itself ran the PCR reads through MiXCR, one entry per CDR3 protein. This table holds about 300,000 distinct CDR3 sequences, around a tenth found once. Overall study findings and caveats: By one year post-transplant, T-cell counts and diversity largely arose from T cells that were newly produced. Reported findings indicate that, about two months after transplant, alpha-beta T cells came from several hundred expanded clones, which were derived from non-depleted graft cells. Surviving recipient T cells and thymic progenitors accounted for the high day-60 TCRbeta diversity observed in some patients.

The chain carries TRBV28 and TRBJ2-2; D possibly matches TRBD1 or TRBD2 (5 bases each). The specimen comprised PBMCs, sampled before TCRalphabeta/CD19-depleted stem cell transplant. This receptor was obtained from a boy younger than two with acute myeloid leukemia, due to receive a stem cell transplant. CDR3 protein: CASSLWGVAPTGELFF. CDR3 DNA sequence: TGTGCCAGCAGTTTATGGGGGGTAGCACCCACCGGGGAGCTGTTTTTT.